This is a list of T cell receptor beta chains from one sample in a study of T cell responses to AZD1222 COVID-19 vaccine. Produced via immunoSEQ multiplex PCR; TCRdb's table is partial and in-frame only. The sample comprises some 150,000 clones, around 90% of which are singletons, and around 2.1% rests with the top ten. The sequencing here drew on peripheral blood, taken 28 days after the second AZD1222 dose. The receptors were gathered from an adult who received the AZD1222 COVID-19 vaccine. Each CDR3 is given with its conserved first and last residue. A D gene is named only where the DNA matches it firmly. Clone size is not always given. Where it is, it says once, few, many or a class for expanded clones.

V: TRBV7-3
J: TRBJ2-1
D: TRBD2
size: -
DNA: TGTGCCAGCAGCTTACGGGGACTAGCGGGGGATAGCTCCTACAATGAGCAGTTCTTC
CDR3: CASSLRGLAGDSSYNEQFF

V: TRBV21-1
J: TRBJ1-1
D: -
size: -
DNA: TGTGCCAGCAGCAAAGCCCCGGCGGGACCGTGCCAGGGTGACACTGAAGCTTTCTTT
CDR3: CASSKAPAGPCQGDTEAFF

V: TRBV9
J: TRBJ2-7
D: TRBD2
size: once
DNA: TGTGCCAGCAGCGTCGGGGAGCGGGGGTCCTACGAGCAGTACTTC
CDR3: CASSVGERGSYEQYF

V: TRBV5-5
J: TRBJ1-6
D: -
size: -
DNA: TGTGCCAGCAGCCCTGAACCAAATTCACCCCTCCACTTT
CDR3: CASSPEPNSPLHF

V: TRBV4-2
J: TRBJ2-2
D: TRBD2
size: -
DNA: TGTGCCAGCAGCCAAGAAGCGGGAGGAGACACCGGGGAGCTGTTTTTT
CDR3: CASSQEAGGDTGELFF

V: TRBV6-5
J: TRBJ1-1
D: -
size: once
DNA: TGTGCCAGCAGTCCCTTAGCGGGGCCTACGACTGAAGCTTTCTTT
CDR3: CASSPLAGPTTEAFF

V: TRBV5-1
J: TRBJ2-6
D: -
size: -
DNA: TGCGCCAGCAGCTTGGGCGCAGGGGCCACCTCTGGGGCCAACGTCCTGACTTTC
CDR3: CASSLGAGATSGANVLTF

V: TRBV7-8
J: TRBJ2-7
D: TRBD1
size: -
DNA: TGTGCCAGCAACAAGGACAGGGGACGGTACGAGCAGTACTTC
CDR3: CASNKDRGRYEQYF

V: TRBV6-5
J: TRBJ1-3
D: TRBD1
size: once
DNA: TGTGCCAGCAGTTACTCGAAGGGGGCCTCTGGAAACACCATATATTTT
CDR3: CASSYSKGASGNTIYF

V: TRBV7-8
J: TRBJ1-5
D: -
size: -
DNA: TGTGCCAGCAGCTTAGGTTTTAGCAATCAGCCCCAGCATTTT
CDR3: CASSLGFSNQPQHF

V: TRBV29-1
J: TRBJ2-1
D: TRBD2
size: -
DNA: TGCAGCGTTGAGGGGACTAGGGATGAGCAGTTCTTC
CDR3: CSVEGTRDEQFF

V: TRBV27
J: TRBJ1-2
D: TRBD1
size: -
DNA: TGTGCCAGCAGTTTACCCGAGGGGGCGAAAACCTTC
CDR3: CASSLPEGAKTF

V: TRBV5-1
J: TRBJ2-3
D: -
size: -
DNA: TGCGCCAGCAGCTTGGAGGGGCCCCCCCCAGATACGCAGTATTTT
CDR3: CASSLEGPPPDTQYF

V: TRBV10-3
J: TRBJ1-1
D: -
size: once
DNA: TGTGCCATCAGTGAAGTTGGGGGCATGGACACTGAAGCTTTCTTT
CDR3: CAISEVGGMDTEAFF

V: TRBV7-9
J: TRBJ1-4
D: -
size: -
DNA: TGTGCCAGCAGCTTGGGGGCAGCTAATGAAAAACTGTTTTTT
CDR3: CASSLGAANEKLFF

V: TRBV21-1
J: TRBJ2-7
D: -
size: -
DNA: TGTGCCAGCAGCAAAGAACAGACGTGGCACGAGCAGTACTTC
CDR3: CASSKEQTWHEQYF

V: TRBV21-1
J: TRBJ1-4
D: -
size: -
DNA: TGTGCCAGCGTACAGGGGGGGAATGAAAAACTGTTTTTT
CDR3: CASVQGGNEKLFF

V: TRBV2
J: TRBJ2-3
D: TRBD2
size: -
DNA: TGTGCCAGCAGTGAATTCTTAGCGGGGGGGAGCACAGATACGCAGTATTTT
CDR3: CASSEFLAGGSTDTQYF

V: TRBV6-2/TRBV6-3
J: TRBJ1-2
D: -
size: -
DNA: TGTGCCAGCAGTACCCGGGAAGGGCTGCTCTATGGCTACACCTTC
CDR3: CASSTREGLLYGYTF

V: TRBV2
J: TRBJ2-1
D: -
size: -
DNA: TGTGCCAGCAGAGGTCAGGGGGGGAACAATGAGCAGTTCTTC
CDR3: CASRGQGGNNEQFF

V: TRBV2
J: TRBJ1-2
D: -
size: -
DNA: TGTGCCAGCAGTGAAGAAGGGAGGTTGGGCTATGGCTACACCTTC
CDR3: CASSEEGRLGYGYTF

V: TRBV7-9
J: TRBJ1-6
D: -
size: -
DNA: TGTGCCAGCAGCCCAGGACACGTCTATAATTCACCCCTCCACTTT
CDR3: CASSPGHVYNSPLHF